This TCR beta chain stems from a study of cytomegalovirus exposure and HLA in healthy donors. Study conclusions and caveats: Most of the TCR beta V segments (in an earlier analysis) were productive either about 87% or about 30% of the time.

Use of 60 Vbeta and 13 Jbeta primers characterized the PCR. TCRdb's table, derived via immunoSEQ multiplex PCR, lists solely in-frame clones and lacks some. Its listing shows some 75,000 clones. The V segment lost 4 bases and the J segment 4 bases; nucleotides outside the gene matches: 9. This CDR3 is 15 amino acids long. Germline V gives CDR1 SGDLS, CDR2 YYNGEE. Concerning this clone itself: Its target is unknown.

This clonotype was sampled from a man aged 40-55 years in good health and CMV-seronegative. The V call is TRBV9, the J call TRBJ1-2, with 8 bases that match TRBD1. Sequencing was carried out using PBMCs. CDR3 in amino acids: CASSPGGGQAYGYTF. The CDR3 coding sequence is TGTGCCAGCAGCCCAGGGGGGGGACAGGCCTATGGCTACACCTTC. The variable domain in full, with the rest retrieved from reference TRBV9 and TRBJ1-2, is DSGVTQTPKHLITATGQRVTLRCSPRSGDLSVYWYQQSLDQGLQFLIQYYNGEERAKGNILERFSAQQFPDLHSELNLSSLELGDSALYFCASSPGGGQAYGYTFGSGTRLTVV.